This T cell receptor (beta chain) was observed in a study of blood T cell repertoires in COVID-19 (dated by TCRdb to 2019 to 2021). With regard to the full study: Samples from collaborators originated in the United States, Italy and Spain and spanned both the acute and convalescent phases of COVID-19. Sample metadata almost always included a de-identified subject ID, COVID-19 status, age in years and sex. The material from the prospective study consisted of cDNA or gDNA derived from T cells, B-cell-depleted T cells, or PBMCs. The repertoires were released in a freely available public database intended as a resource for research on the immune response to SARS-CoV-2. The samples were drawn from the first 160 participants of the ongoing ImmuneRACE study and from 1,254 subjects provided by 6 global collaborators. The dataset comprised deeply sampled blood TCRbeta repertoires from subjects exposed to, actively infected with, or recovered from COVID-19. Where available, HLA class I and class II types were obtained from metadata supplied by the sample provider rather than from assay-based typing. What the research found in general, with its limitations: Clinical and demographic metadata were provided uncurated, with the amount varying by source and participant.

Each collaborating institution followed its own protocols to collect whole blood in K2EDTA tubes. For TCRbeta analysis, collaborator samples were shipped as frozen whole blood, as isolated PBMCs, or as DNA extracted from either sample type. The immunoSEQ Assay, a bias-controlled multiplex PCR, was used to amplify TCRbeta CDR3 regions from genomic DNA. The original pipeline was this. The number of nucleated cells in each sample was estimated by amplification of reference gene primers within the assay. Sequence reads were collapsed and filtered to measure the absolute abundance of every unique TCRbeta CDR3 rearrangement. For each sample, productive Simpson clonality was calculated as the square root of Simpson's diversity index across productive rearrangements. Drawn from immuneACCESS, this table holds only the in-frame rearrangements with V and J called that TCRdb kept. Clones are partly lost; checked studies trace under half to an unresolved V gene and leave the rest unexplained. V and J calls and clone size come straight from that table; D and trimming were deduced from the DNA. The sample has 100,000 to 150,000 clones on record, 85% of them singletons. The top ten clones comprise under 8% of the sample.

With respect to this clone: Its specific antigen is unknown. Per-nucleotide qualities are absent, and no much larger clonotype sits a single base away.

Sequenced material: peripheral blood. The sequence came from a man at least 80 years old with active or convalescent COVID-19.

The CDR3 corresponds to CASSPLQGSSGNTIYF. The nucleotide sequence reads as follows: TGTGCCAGCTCACCCCTACAGGGAAGCTCTGGAAACACCATATATTTT. The chain is assembled from TRBV18 and TRBJ1-3; D gene: possibly TRBD1, on 6 matching bases. The CDR3 measures 16 amino acids from cysteine to phenylalanine. Kept here is only the CDR3 DNA, which spans 48 bases and is read in frame from base 1. The germline V gene sets CDR1 to KGHSH and CDR2 to LQKENI. V loses 3 bases of germline sequence and J loses 0 bases, and the interval between the two ends is 12 bases.